These 3 T cell receptor beta chains were all obtained from the same sample, sequenced in a study of cytomegalovirus exposure and HLA in healthy donors. The PCR used 60 Vbeta and 13 Jbeta primers. Profiling relied on immunoSEQ multiplex PCR, and the TCRdb table lists in-frame clones only, not all of them. The table includes about 110,000 clones, 70% detected once. Sequencing was done on a sample of PBMCs. The receptors shown here come from a man younger than 40 in good health and CMV-seropositive.

This clone was recorded only once. This sequence joins TRBV6-6 and TRBJ1-2, with 9 bases lining up with TRBD1. Germline trimming cut 4 bases from V and 7 bases from J; bases unmatched to any gene: 10. Per germline, CDR1 MNHNY and CDR2 SVGAGI (reference sequence). The CDR3 has 15 residues. The CDR3, as DNA: TGTGCCAGCAGTTCGTCCCGGGACAGGGTCGGTGGCTACACCTTC. This codes for CASSSSRDRVGGYTF.

The chain combines TRBV9 with TRBJ2-2; D unresolved. Trimming took off 3 bases at V and 5 bases at J, with 17 bases between the two ends. Germline V gene data show CDR1 as SGDLS and CDR2 as YYNGEE. The CDR3 is 16 residues long. CDR3 sequence: CASSALDLSVTGELFF. In DNA form, the CDR3 reads TGTGCCAGCAGCGCCCTCGACTTATCGGTAACCGGGGAGCTGTTTTTT.

V and J are TRBV10-3 and TRBJ1-6, with D uncertain. The CDR3 loop spans 12 amino acids. The V gene's germline CDR1 is ENHRY and CDR2 SYGVKD. V was pared by 7 bases and J by 5 bases, with 6 bases between. CDR3 region: CAIKGDNSPLHF. The CDR3 region has the DNA TGTGCCATCAAAGGAGATAATTCACCCCTCCACTTT.